The 24 T cell receptor beta chains in this list originate from one sample, sequenced in a study of high-grade serous ovarian cancer treatment subgroups. Method: immunoSEQ multiplex PCR; TCRdb's copy keeps in-frame clones and lacks some. The table includes around 4,500 clones, roughly four fifths detected once. Tumor samples were obtained before definitive surgery or chemotherapy. Sequenced: tumor tissue. The receptors shown here come from a human donor with high-grade serous ovarian cancer.

The J gene is TRBJ1-2, the V gene TRBV5-4; 9 nucleotides match TRBD1. Germline assignment: CDR1 SGHNT and CDR2 YYREEE (reference sequence). The V segment lost 4 bases and the J segment 8 bases; nucleotides outside the gene matches: 9. The length of the CDR3 is 14 residues. The CDR3 nucleotides read TGTGCCAGCAGCAGCTTACAGGGGGCCCGGGGCTACACCTTC. Its protein is CASSSLQGARGYTF.

This clone was recorded once. This chain joins TRBV7-2 and TRBJ1-4; D perhaps matches TRBD1 (6 bases). The V and J ends lost 5 bases and 6 bases respectively, with 13 bases between them. CDR1 and CDR2 from the germline V gene are SGHTA and FQGNSA. The CDR3 has 14 amino acids. CDR3 sequence: CASSRQGQHEKLFF. The DNA of the CDR3 is TGTGCCAGCAGCCGTCAGGGGCAACATGAAAAACTGTTTTTT.

V gene TRBV7-9 combines with J gene TRBJ2-5; the match to TRBD2 covers 7 bases. The CDR3 runs 13 residues. The trim removed 3 bases at V and 4 bases at J, leaving 2 bases unmatched. Germline CDR1 SEHNR, CDR2 FQNEAQ (reference sequence). The CDR3 reads CASSFGGGETQYF. CDR3 in DNA: TGTGCCAGCAGCTTTGGCGGGGGAGAGACCCAGTACTTC.

The J gene is TRBJ1-2, the V gene TRBV7-9, with D uncertain. Germline-derived CDR1 and CDR2 are SEHNR and FQNEAQ (reference sequence). The CDR3 contains 12 residues. Trimming took off 1 base at V and 5 bases at J, with 5 bases between the two ends. In DNA form, the CDR3 reads TGTGCCAGCAGCTTAGACAGATATGGCTACACCTTC. Protein: CASSLDRYGYTF.

The table lists this clone with a few counts. CDR3 residues: CASSLEGTFSEQYF. The DNA of the CDR3 is TGTGCCAGCAGCTTAGAAGGGACGTTTTCCGAGCAGTACTTC. This chain connects TRBV11-2 to TRBJ2-7; D may be TRBD1 or TRBD2 (5 bases each). Germline V gives CDR1 SGHAT, CDR2 FQNNGV. This CDR3 region has 14 residues. Trimming pared 0 bases from V and 6 bases from J, leaving 12 bases between.

V gene TRBV5-4 combines with J gene TRBJ1-2, with 9 bases fitting TRBD1. This CDR3 spans 15 amino acids. Trimming cost V 2 bases and J 6 bases; bases outside gene matches: 8. The germline V gene has CDR1 SGHNT and CDR2 YYREEE (reference sequence). The CDR3: CASSFNRGRVNGYTF. The CDR3 coding sequence is TGTGCCAGCAGCTTCAACAGGGGGCGGGTAAATGGCTACACCTTC.

The V gene is TRBV11-3, the J gene TRBJ1-1; TRBD1 is a possible D gene (5 bases). This CDR3 region has 15 residues. Trimming removed 7 bases from V and 2 bases from J, with 17 bases in between. Germline values: CDR1 SGHNT, CDR2 YENEEA. CDR3 DNA: TGTGCCAGCACCCCTCGCGGGACGAGAAACACTGAAGCTTTCTTT. This translates into CASTPRGTRNTEAFF.

This clone was counted once. This rearrangement joins TRBV6-6 to TRBJ2-7, with 8 bases matching TRBD2. Trimming took 4 bases from V and 2 from J; bases not matched to a gene: 10. CDR3 length equals 16 residues. CDR1 and CDR2 from the germline V gene are MNHNY and SVGAGI (reference sequence). CDR3 loop: CASSSALSGGPYEQYF. CDR3 sequence (DNA): TGTGCCAGCAGTTCCGCATTGAGCGGGGGCCCCTACGAGCAGTACTTC.

V usage is TRBV27 and J usage is TRBJ2-6; tentative D call: TRBD2 (7 bases). Trimming removed 10 bases at V and 3 bases at J, with 22 bases between. The CDR3 length is 17 residues. In germline, CDR1 is MNHEY, CDR2 SMNVEV (reference sequence). CDR3 DNA: TGTGCCACCAAGCTGGCGGGGGCCGGGAATGGGGCCAACGTCCTGACTTTC. Its translation: CATKLAGAGNGANVLTF.

On this clone itself: Relative to the germline gene, one junction end is altered; a read error may explain this. The gene calls are TRBV30 and TRBJ2-2, with D possibly matching TRBD2 (5 bases). The CDR3 has 14 residues. Germline CDR1 is GTSNPN and CDR2 is SVGIG (reference sequence). CDR3 in DNA: TGTGCTCTCGAAGTAGAGGGAATGACCGTGGAGCTGTTTTTT. Its translation: CALEVEGMTVELFF.

The chain employs TRBV27 and TRBJ2-7; D is possibly TRBD1 (6 bases). Germline CDR1 MNHEY, CDR2 SMNVEV (reference sequence). This CDR3 spans 13 amino acids. V was clipped by 8 bases and J by 4 bases, with 15 bases between them. The CDR3 nucleotides read TGTGCCAGCGGTAGGACAGCAGAATACGAGCAGTACTTC. Protein: CASGRTAEYEQYF.

The chain combines TRBV7-8 with TRBJ2-5, with D perhaps TRBD1 (6 bases). The CDR3 has 12 residues. Trimming took 3 bases from V and 7 from J, leaving 9 bases between them. Germline CDR1 SGHVS, CDR2 FQNEAQ. For the CDR3, the DNA is TGTGCCAGCAGCTTCGGCAGGGGGACCCAGTACTTC. It encodes CASSFGRGTQYF. Variable domain in full (rest from reference TRBV7-8 and TRBJ2-5): GAGVSQSPRYKVAKRGQDVALRCDPISGHVSLFWYQQALGQGPEFLTYFQNEAQLDKSGLPSDRFFAERPEGSVSTLKIQRTQQEDSAVYLCASSFGRGTQYFGPGTRLLVL.

CDR3 sequence reads: CASSLLAGARETQYF. Here the CDR3 DNA reads TGTGCCAGCAGTCTACTAGCGGGGGCCAGGGAGACCCAGTACTTC. This rearrangement joins TRBV27 to TRBJ2-5; 11 nucleotides match TRBD2. The CDR3 is made up of 15 amino acids. V lost 5 bases to trimming and J lost 5 bases; unmatched junction nucleotides: 7. CDR1 is MNHEY, CDR2 SMNVEV, per germline (reference sequence).

This clone occurred a few times. The gene calls are TRBV6-1 and TRBJ1-5, with unresolved D. Germline CDR1 and CDR2: MNHNS and SASEGT. Trimming stripped 2 bases from V and 3 bases from J, with 11 bases between. This CDR3 contains 15 residues. The chain's CDR3 is CASSEPDYLNQPQHF. The CDR3 DNA sequence: TGTGCCAGCAGTGAACCAGACTACCTCAATCAGCCCCAGCATTTT.

CDR3 loop: CASSSTGLRFNEQFF. The DNA for the CDR3 is TGTGCCAGCAGTTCGACAGGGTTGAGGTTTAATGAGCAGTTCTTC. The V gene is TRBV28, the J gene TRBJ2-1; 7 bases match TRBD1. The CDR3 contains 15 residues. J gave up 7 bases and V 4 bases, and 10 bases lay outside the gene matches. Looked up from germline, CDR1 is MDHEN and CDR2 is SYDVKM. The complete variable domain, with remaining parts taken from reference TRBV28 and TRBJ2-1, reads DVKVTQSSRYLVKRTGEKVFLECVQDMDHENMFWYRQDPGLGLRLIYFSYDVKMKEKGDIPEGYSVSREKKERFSLILESASTNQTSMYLCASSSTGLRFNEQFFGPGTRLTVL.

This sequence joins TRBV20-1 and TRBJ2-5; D uncertain. Trimming took off 6 bases at V and 0 bases at J, with 5 bases between the two ends. The CDR3 loop spans 11 amino acids. In germline, CDR1 is DFQATT, CDR2 SNEGSKA (reference sequence). The CDR3 reads CSAENQETQYF. As DNA, the CDR3 is TGCAGTGCCGAGAACCAAGAGACCCAGTACTTC.

By share, this clone ranks as large. The chain recombines TRBV9 with TRBJ2-3; D call uncertain. Trimming took 6 bases from V and 3 from J, leaving 11 bases between them. There are 13 residues in the CDR3. Germline values: CDR1 SGDLS, CDR2 YYNGEE. The CDR3 DNA sequence: TGTGCCAGCACCGACGATGTGACAGATACGCAGTATTTT. This codes for CASTDDVTDTQYF. Based on the CDR3 plus reference TRBV9 and TRBJ2-3, the full variable domain is DSGVTQTPKHLITATGQRVTLRCSPRSGDLSVYWYQQSLDQGLQFLIQYYNGEERAKGNILERFSAQQFPDLHSELNLSSLELGDSALYFCASTDDVTDTQYFGPGTRLTVL.

The chain links TRBV5-8 to TRBJ1-2; D not certain. Germline V gives CDR1 SGHTS, CDR2 YDEGEE. CDR3 length: 13 amino acids. V was shortened by 4 bases and J by 4 bases, with 11 bases between the two germline ends. The CDR3 sequence: CASSIDTLYGYTF. The CDR3 DNA is TGTGCCAGCAGCATCGACACGCTCTATGGCTACACCTTC.

V usage is TRBV11-2 and J usage is TRBJ2-1; the D gene is possibly TRBD2 (6 bases). Trimming shortened V by 5 bases and J by 7 bases, and 15 bases separated the two germline ends. Germline CDR1 reads SGHAT; CDR2 reads FQNNGV. The CDR3 has 14 residues. CDR3 protein: CASSLTEGKNEQFF. CDR3 nucleotides: TGTGCCAGCAGCCTCACGGAGGGGAAGAATGAGCAGTTCTTC.

J is TRBJ2-3 and V is TRBV15, with 12 bases fitting TRBD2. The CDR3 runs 17 residues. Germline CDR1 and CDR2: LNHNV and YYDKDF (reference sequence). V lost 0 bases and J lost 4; bases outside the gene matches: 5. The CDR3 loop is CATSRDLLAGGPDTQYF. CDR3 DNA sequence: TGTGCCACCAGCAGAGATCTCCTAGCGGGGGGGCCAGATACGCAGTATTTT.

CDR3 nucleotides: TGTGCCAGCAGTGGCCCAGGGGGCGTCGAGACCCAGTACTTC. Its translation: CASSGPGGVETQYF. The chain combines TRBV2 with TRBJ2-5; TRBD1 aligns across 8 bases. Germline V CDR1 and CDR2: SNHLY, FYNNEI. J gave up 5 bases and V 4 bases, and 6 bases lay outside the gene matches. CDR3 length: 14 amino acids.

The chain links TRBV6-6 to TRBJ2-2, with 8 bases that match TRBD1. The CDR3 has 15 amino acids. The V segment lost 6 bases and the J segment 1 base; nucleotides outside the gene matches: 4. Per germline, CDR1 MNHNY and CDR2 SVGAGI (reference sequence). CDR3 sequence reads: CASSSGTGNTGELFF. The CDR3, as DNA: TGTGCCAGCAGCTCCGGGACAGGGAACACCGGGGAGCTGTTTTTT.

The rearrangement joins TRBV5-4 to TRBJ2-5, with TRBD1 identical over 7 bases. CDR3 length: 13 residues. In germline, CDR1 is SGHNT, CDR2 YYREEE (reference sequence). J was trimmed by 4 bases and V by 4 bases; bases with no gene match: 4. The DNA of the CDR3 is TGTGCCAGCAGCGAGAGGGGGCCAGAGACCCAGTACTTC. It yields the protein CASSERGPETQYF. Drawing the rest from reference TRBV5-4 and TRBJ2-5, the complete variable domain is ETGVTQSPTHLIKTRGQQVTLRCSSQSGHNTVSWYQQALGQGPQFIFQYYREEENGRGNFPPRFSGLQFPNYSSELNVNALELDDSALYLCASSERGPETQYFGPGTRLLVL.

The chain combines TRBV4-3 with TRBJ2-5; perhaps TRBD1 as D (6 bases). Germline lookup yields CDR1 LGHNA and CDR2 YSLEER. Trimming took off 1 base at V and 1 base at J, with 10 bases between the two ends. CDR3 length: 15 residues. The CDR3 nucleotides read TGCGCCAGCAGCCAAGGGGGGCGCCTCCAAGAGACCCAGTACTTC. Encoded protein: CASSQGGRLQETQYF.